Below, 9 T cell receptor beta chains from the same sample are listed, as sequenced in a study of cytomegalovirus exposure and HLA in healthy donors (dated by TCRdb to 2017 to 2019). Library prep was done by the immunoSEQ multiplex PCR assay. The multiplex PCR relied on a mix of 60 forward primers for TCR Vbeta segments and 13 reverse primers for TCR Jbeta segments. Here the immuneACCESS table is served through TCRdb, limited to in-frame sequences with V and J called. Missing clones are a known gap in these copies; in checked studies unresolved V genes cover under half, and the rest lacks a known reason. The sample table includes almost 35,000 clones. The top ten clonotypes cover less than 2% of the sample. Sequenced material: PBMCs. These receptors all stem from a woman aged 40 to 49 in good health and CMV-seropositive.

Concerning this clone: This CDR3 is also generated by other DNA sequences in the sample. This rearrangement joins TRBV18 to TRBJ1-2, with D unclear. The V and J ends lost 2 bases and 8 bases respectively, with 12 bases between them. Germline V lookup: CDR1 KGHSH, CDR2 LQKENI. The CDR3 covers 13 residues. This CDR3 is CASSPSDTRGYTF. The CDR3 DNA is TGTGCCAGCTCACCATCTGACACCCGGGGCTACACCTTC.

The chain uses TRBV6-5 and TRBJ1-1, with D possibly matching TRBD1 (5 bases). Germline CDR1 reads MNHEY; CDR2 reads SVGAGI. This CDR3 spans 13 amino acids. The V end lost 0 bases, the J end lost 11 bases, and 13 bases lay between the germline ends. CDR3 protein: CASSYSRGIGAFF. CDR3 bases: TGTGCCAGCAGTTACTCAAGGGGCATAGGGGCTTTCTTT.

J is TRBJ1-3 and V is TRBV29-1; D gene uncertain. Trimming shortened V by 6 bases and J by 2 bases, and 8 bases separated the two germline ends. Germline CDR1 and CDR2: SQVTM and ANQGSEA. CDR3 length equals 12 residues. CDR3 sequence (DNA): TGCAGCGTGGCCTTTACTGGAAACACCATATATTTT. This gives the protein CSVAFTGNTIYF.

Here the CDR3 DNA reads TGTGCCAGCAGCCAACGACAGGGGGCATACTATGGCTACACCTTC. Protein product: CASSQRQGAYYGYTF. The chain links TRBV5-6 to TRBJ1-2; the match to TRBD1 covers 10 bases. J lost 3 bases, V lost 4 bases, and 6 bases had no gene match. Germline V gene sequence: CDR1 SGHDT, CDR2 YYEEEE. The CDR3 consists of 15 residues.

The chain joins TRBV7-9 to TRBJ2-6; the D gene is possibly TRBD2 (6 bases). V was clipped by 3 bases and J by 0 bases, with 12 bases between them. Germline V gene data show CDR1 as SEHNR and CDR2 as FQNEAQ (reference sequence). This CDR3 comprises 17 residues. CDR3 in DNA: TGTGCCAGCAGCTTCTCGGGAGTTAACTCTGGGGCCAACGTCCTGACTTTC. Protein sequence: CASSFSGVNSGANVLTF.

This chain uses TRBV5-1 with TRBJ2-3, with 10 bases identical to TRBD1. The CDR3 is 16 amino acids. Germline V CDR1 and CDR2: SGHRS, YFSETQ. V lost 5 bases and J lost 1; bases outside the gene matches: 7. CDR3 coding DNA: TGCGCCAGCAGTGCAGGACAGGGGGTGGGCACAGATACGCAGTATTTT. It is translated as CASSAGQGVGTDTQYF. Variable domain in full (rest from reference TRBV5-1 and TRBJ2-3): KAGVTQTPRYLIKTRGQQVTLSCSPISGHRSVSWYQQTPGQGLQFLFEYFSETQRNKGNFPGRFSGRQFSNSRSEMNVSTLELGDSALYLCASSAGQGVGTDTQYFGPGTRLTVL.

CDR3 residues: CAWSVQGDLQYF. DNA for the CDR3: TGTGCCTGGAGTGTTCAGGGCGACTTGCAGTACTTC. V gene TRBV30 combines with J gene TRBJ2-7, with D tentatively TRBD1 (5 bases). CDR3 length: 12 amino acids. V was clipped by 0 bases and J by 9 bases, with 12 bases between them. Germline V gives CDR1 GTSNPN, CDR2 SVGIG (reference sequence). Drawing the rest from reference TRBV30 and TRBJ2-7, the complete variable domain is SQTIHQWPATLVQPVGSPLSLECTVEGTSNPNLYWYRQAAGRGLQLLFYSVGIGQISSEVPQNLSASRPQDRQFILSSKKLLLSDSGFYLCAWSVQGDLQYFGPGTRLTVT.

Of note for this clone: The junction does not match germline at one end; this may be a read error. In the same sample, other DNA sequences code for this CDR3. This rearrangement joins TRBV6-6 to TRBJ1-6; maybe TRBD1 (5 bases). The CDR3 contains 13 residues. Germline loops: CDR1 MNHNY, CDR2 SVGAGI (reference sequence). The CDR3 spells CASSPGGGSPLHF. Written as DNA, the CDR3 is TGTGCCAGCAGTCCGGGGGGAGGTTCACCCCTACACTTT.

This chain joins TRBV9 and TRBJ2-5; 10 positions match TRBD1. Germline V gene lookup returns CDR1 SGDLS and CDR2 YYNGEE. V was clipped by 4 bases and J by 5 bases; unmatched bases: 5. The CDR3 extends over 14 amino acids. CDR3 amino acids: CASSPGTGEETQYF. CDR3 nucleotides: TGTGCCAGCAGCCCAGGGACAGGGGAGGAGACCCAGTACTTC.